The present entry profiles one TCR beta chain with its context. Its target is not known. The sample originates from a study of CD8 T cells in ankylosing spondylitis. Findings of the study overall: Disease-linked clones had a CD8+ phenotype and relatively low frequency in peripheral blood. Among TCR beta sequences, a motif of eight highly homologous variants appeared characteristic of ankylosing spondylitis blood. Before this, some motif variants had been reported in reactive arthritis synovial fluid and blood. Disease-linked clones reportedly concentrated significantly in matched ankylosing spondylitis synovial fluid.

Researchers built TCR beta libraries using quantitative 5'-RACE with molecular barcodes. One entry per CDR3 protein, called by TCRdb with MiXCR from the 5' RACE reads. The data contain hundreds of thousands of distinct CDR3 sequences, roughly a quarter of them singletons. The CDR3 is 14 residues long. Germline-derived CDR1 and CDR2 are DFQATT and SNEGSKA (reference sequence). Trimming at V came to 0 bases and at J to 2 bases, leaving 4 bases not matched to a gene. This sequence joins TRBV20-1 and TRBJ2-7; 7 bases line up with TRBD1. The sample was blood, either unsorted or a sorted T cell fraction (not recorded which). The receptor's source is a male donor with ankylosing spondylitis. The CDR3 sequence is CSARDPQGAYEQYF. The CDR3, as DNA: TGCAGTGCTAGAGATCCCCAGGGGGCCTACGAGCAGTACTTC.